Following are 9 T cell receptor beta chains from one sample sequenced in a study of persistence of HIV-infected CD4 T cells. Cells were stimulated with overlapping HIV-1 Gag 15-mer peptides. CD40L-negative CD69-negative CD45RO-high memory CD4+ T cells were sorted as populations depleted of antigen-responding cells. No antigen is known for these receptors. Sequencing used immunoSEQ version 4 in survey mode. Generated by immunoSEQ multiplex PCR, the TCRdb table keeps only in-frame clones and is missing some. Here the sample spans around 35,000 clones, around four fifths being singletons. Source: cultured CD4+ T cells from PBMCs, taken from a patient who received antiretroviral therapy. The receptors come from an adult with HIV. The donor label of this sample is uncertain.

V gene TRBV12-5 combines with J gene TRBJ2-4; possibly TRBD2 for D (7 bases). This CDR3 is 18 amino acids long. Deletions cut 3 bases from V and 3 bases from J, with 21 bases between. The germline V gene encodes CDR1 LGHNT and CDR2 FRNRAP. The CDR3 nucleotides are TGTGCTAGTGGTTTAGGTAGAGTCGCGAGGGGGGGCAAAAACATTCAGTACTTC. Translating gives CASGLGRVARGGKNIQYF.

The rearrangement links TRBV18 to TRBJ2-7, with D possibly being TRBD2 (5 bases). V was shortened by 1 base and J by 7 bases, with 11 bases between the two germline ends. This CDR3 is built from 13 residues. CDR1 is KGHSH and CDR2 is LQKENI in the germline V gene. CDR3 amino acids: CASSPRDPGEQYF. For the CDR3, the DNA is TGTGCCAGCTCACCACGCGACCCGGGAGAGCAGTACTTC. The whole variable domain, filled in from reference TRBV18 and TRBJ2-7, reads NAGVMQNPRHLVRRRGQEARLRCSPMKGHSHVYWYRQLPEEGLKFMVYLQKENIIDESGMPKERFSAEFPKEGPSILRIQQVVRGDSAAYFCASSPRDPGEQYFGPGTRLTVT.

This clone was picked up one time. The genes are TRBV3-1 (or the pseudogene TRBV3-2) and TRBJ2-5; 12 nucleotides match TRBD2. Germline assignment: CDR1 LGHDT and CDR2 YNNKEL (reference sequence). The CDR3 loop spans 15 amino acids. V was pared by 1 base and J by 5 bases, with 2 bases of the junction left unmatched. This CDR3 is CASSQVGTSGETQYF. The CDR3 nucleotides read TGTGCCAGCAGCCAAGTCGGGACTAGCGGGGAGACCCAGTACTTC.

In DNA form, the CDR3 reads TGTGCCAGCAGTACTATATACGGGGAGCAGTTCTTC. Translated, it gives CASSTIYGEQFF. The gene calls are TRBV12-3 or TRBV12-4 and TRBJ2-1; D gene uncertain. This CDR3 spans 12 amino acids. With 5 bases removed from V and 10 bases from J, the gap between germline ends came to 12 bases.

This chain joins TRBV19 and TRBJ2-2, with no clear D. Germline V gives CDR1 LNHDA, CDR2 SQIVND (reference sequence). This CDR3 comprises 15 residues. Trimming cost V 0 bases and J 6 bases, with 11 bases left between them. CDR3: CASSIESRMSGELFF. The CDR3 nucleotides are TGTGCCAGTAGTATAGAGTCGAGGATGTCCGGGGAGCTGTTTTTT.

This sequence joins TRBV18 and TRBJ2-5; D ambiguous. The length of the CDR3 is 13 residues. Looked up from germline, CDR1 is KGHSH and CDR2 is LQKENI. The V and J ends lost 0 bases and 1 base respectively, with 3 bases between them. The chain's CDR3 is CASSPPSQETQYF. CDR3 nucleotide sequence: TGTGCCAGCTCACCACCGTCCCAAGAGACCCAGTACTTC.

The chain uses TRBV19 and TRBJ2-4; D remains unclear. Germline assignment: CDR1 LNHDA and CDR2 SQIVND (reference sequence). The CDR3 contains 13 residues. Between the trimmed V and J ends, which lost 7 bases and 5 bases, there was a span of 12 bases. CDR3 nucleotides: TGTGCCAGTAAGGCAGACACAGAAAACATTCAGTACTTC. The encoded protein is CASKADTENIQYF. Full variable domain (rest looked up from reference TRBV19 and TRBJ2-4): DGGITQSPKYLFRKEGQNVTLSCEQNLNHDAMYWYRQDPGQGLRLIYYSQIVNDFQKGDIAEGYSVSREKKESFPLTVTSAQKNPTAFYLCASKADTENIQYFGAGTRLSVL.

The chain is built from TRBV29-1 and TRBJ1-6, with 9 bases aligning to TRBD1. The CDR3 has 14 amino acids. Per the germline V gene, CDR1 is SQVTM and CDR2 is ANQGSEA. V lost 6 bases and J lost 7; bases outside the gene matches: 7. CDR3 residues: CSVWDREANSPLHF. In DNA, the CDR3 is TGCAGCGTCTGGGACAGGGAGGCAAATTCACCCCTCCACTTT.

The rearrangement joins TRBV29-1 to TRBJ1-6; D is unresolved. There are 12 residues in the CDR3. CDR1 and CDR2 from the germline V gene are SQVTM and ANQGSEA. V lost 0 bases, J lost 12 bases, and 9 bases lay in between. The CDR3 DNA reads TGCAGCGTTGAAGAAACTGGAGGACCCCTCCACTTT. It yields the protein CSVEETGGPLHF.